This T cell receptor beta chain is from a study of blood T cell repertoires in COVID-19. Study-level background: In each case, the material was cDNA or gDNA derived from T cells, B-cell-depleted T cells, or PBMCs.

Seattle patients were enrolled while actively infected and followed longitudinally. In germline, CDR1 is SGHRS, CDR2 YFSETQ. CDR3 size: 14 residues. Trimming left V 1 base short and J 8 bases short, with 15 bases between. In the source study's methods: Using reference gene primer amplification, nucleated cell counts were estimated. The protocol was immunoSEQ multiplex PCR, while the TCRdb copy is restricted to in-frame clones and leaves out a portion. V and J calls and clone size follow that table, whereas D and trimming were derived from the DNA. The sample lists around 200,000 clones; roughly 83% were seen once.

V and J are TRBV5-1 and TRBJ1-2, with D possibly matching TRBD1 (6 bases). Sequenced material: peripheral blood. The source of this sequence is a woman in her forties with COVID-19, enrolled during active disease. CDR3 nucleotides: TGCGCCAGCAGCTTGATGGGGGCAGGGGAAGGCTACACCTTC. It yields the protein CASSLMGAGEGYTF.